This T cell receptor beta chain is drawn from a study of OX40 agonist ivuxolimab in advanced cancers. About the investigation overall: The costimulatory receptor OX40 (CD134) was targeted by ivuxolimab, a fully human IgG2 agonistic monoclonal antibody. Prior anti-PD-1, anti-PD-L1 or anti-CTLA-4 therapy was permitted, and approximately 42% of dose-escalation patients had received checkpoint inhibitors. Intravenous ivuxolimab was administered to patients every 2 weeks at six dose levels: 0.01, 0.1, 0.3, 1.5, 3 and 10 mg/kg. The purpose of peripheral TCRbeta sequencing was to test whether ivuxolimab changed TCR sequence diversity and led to clonal T-cell expansion. The monotherapy dose-escalation portion (N = 52 patients) of the phase I ivuxolimab trial is reported in the paper. Of the roughly 50 dose-escalation patients, hepatocellular carcinoma was present in about 20, melanoma in approximately 15, renal cell carcinoma in 9 and head and neck cancer in 9. In the dose-escalation cohort, approximately 82% of patients were male, and the mean age was approximately 60 years, with a range of 23 to 79. Partial responses occurred in three dose-escalation patients, of whom one had hepatocellular carcinoma and two had cutaneous melanoma.

To sequence the TCRbeta CDR3 region, genomic DNA was isolated from the sorted cells. The immunoSEQ Assay was used to sequence the TCRbeta CDR3 regions. Drawn from immuneACCESS, this table holds only the in-frame rearrangements with V and J called that TCRdb kept. Clones are partly lost; checked studies trace under half to an unresolved V gene and leave the rest unexplained. The sample data list about 50,000 clones, and around 84% of these were observed just once. The top ten clones comprise about 1.9% of the sample. Note on this clone: The target of this receptor is not known. No much larger clonotype is one base removed from it; base qualities were not supplied.

Overall study outcomes, separate from this receptor: At doses of 0.1 to 3.0 mg/kg, clonal expansion of both CD4+ and CD8+ blood T cells was observed from baseline to week 6. In the 0.1-3.0 mg/kg groups, partial responders were among the patients with the lowest normalized peripheral clonal expansion, particularly in CD8+ T cells. After ivuxolimab, more expanded clones were found on average in CD8+ T cells than in CD4+ T cells. The antigen specificity of the peripheral T cells that underwent clonal expansion was not determined. Low levels of normalized T-cell clonal expansion were also seen in some patients who did not respond.

The trial excluded patients who had a history of autoimmune disease or were on systemic immunosuppression. Peripheral blood for TCR sequencing was collected from all dose cohorts at baseline, on cycle 4 day 1, and on cycle 7 day 1. Samples came from an open-label, multicenter, first-in-human phase I dose-escalation trial of ivuxolimab. Adults with locally advanced or metastatic head and neck squamous cell, hepatocellular, melanoma or renal cell carcinoma were enrolled in the trial. Before TCR sequencing, CD4+ T cells and CD8+ T cells from peripheral blood were sorted into separate populations. Sequences were derived from CD4+ or CD8+ T cells sorted from blood, sampled in a trial of the OX40 agonist ivuxolimab. The source is an adult with an advanced solid tumor such as melanoma, head and neck, liver or kidney cancer.

CDR3 reads: CASSPANYYEQYF. The bases are TGTGCCAGCAGCCCGGCCAATTACTACGAGCAGTACTTC. The sequence joins TRBV9 to TRBJ2-7; the D segment cannot be called with confidence. The CDR3 measures 13 amino acids from cysteine to phenylalanine. Here the CDR3 DNA is all that survives: 39 bases in frame from base 1. Based on the germline V gene, the CDR1 and CDR2 sequences are SGDLS and YYNGEE. V and J are truncated by 4 bases and 3 bases respectively, leaving an intervening sequence of 11 bases.